The source of this T cell receptor beta chain is a study of cytomegalovirus exposure and HLA in healthy donors (TCRdb year 2017). At the level of the whole study: A later analysis indicated that the 95 to 150 validation repertoires were generated on the platform also employed for the approximately 700 repertoires of the first cohort. To predict cytomegalovirus infection status, the study combined high-throughput TCR immunosequencing, statistical association of individual TCRs with disease status, and machine learning. Besides the first cohort of 550 to 750 subjects, a separate validation cohort made up of roughly 120 different subjects was used. The study was designed to test whether signatures of past pathogen exposure could be identified by cataloging public T cell receptors.

Concerning this clone itself: No antigen is known for it. Per-nucleotide qualities are absent, and no much larger clonotype sits a single base away.

The donors were included in the validation cohort of over a hundred subjects, a group kept apart from the roughly 680-subject first cohort. Libraries were built with the immunoSEQ multiplex PCR assay. On the study's bioinformatics: A statistical classification framework was built for diagnosing cytomegalovirus status from the catalog of TCR beta chain sequences. Held by TCRdb, this immuneACCESS table contains in-frame sequences only and omits some clones. Under half of the omission traces to an unresolved V gene where checked; the cause of the rest is unknown. The V and J calls and clone size were taken over from that table, and D and trimming were inferred from the DNA. This sample lists tens of thousands of clones; about 95% were detected once. Around 3.2% of the sample is in the top ten clones. On the study overall, not on this receptor specifically: In a later analysis, TCRs clustered in the first cohort were found to also tend to co-occur in the 120 or so validation repertoires, with 94% of cluster scores above 0. Most TCR sequences were observed very rarely across donors, whereas some public TCRs were present in many individuals. A later analysis had no HLA typing for the validation cohort, so co-occurrence there was scored across all 110 or so repertoires. In vitro tests confirmed that a few of the cytomegalovirus-associated TCR beta chains recognize cytomegalovirus antigens. A total of around 150 TCR beta chains were listed by the study as associated with cytomegalovirus. The authors suggested that the approach could potentially be generalized to other disease states and immunological phenotypes. Cytomegalovirus status was reported to be diagnosed by the classifier with high specificity and sensitivity in both the original and validation cohorts.

The sequence came from a young man in good health and CMV-seronegative. The sequenced sample was PBMCs.

The DNA sequence is as follows: TGTGCCAGCTCACTCCTCCGGGATGCAACTAATGAAAAACTGTTTTTT. Protein translation: CASSLLRDATNEKLFF. This chain is built from TRBV18 and TRBJ1-4; the D gene is not confidently resolved. V lost 4 bases and J lost 0 bases; the stretch between them is 12 bases long. From the germline V gene, CDR1 is KGHSH and CDR2 is LQKENI. Reading from cysteine to phenylalanine, the CDR3 counts 16 amino acids. Only CDR3 DNA is held: 48 bases, read in frame from base 1.